The entry below gives a single T cell receptor (beta chain) sequence along with its context. The data stem from a study of shared clonotypes between healthy human individuals. Profiling relied on immunoSEQ multiplex PCR, and the TCRdb table lists in-frame clones only, not all of them. The sample records over a million clones, approximately 96% being singletons. This CDR3 has 12 amino acids. Trimming removed 5 bases at V and 6 bases at J, with 11 bases between. CDR1 MNHEY and CDR2 SVGAGI come from the germline V gene. This receptor was obtained from a man aged 25 to 40 in good health. The sample taken for sequencing was naive CD4+ T cells sorted from blood. Sample subset: CD45RA+ positively selected. The chain combines TRBV6-5 with TRBJ2-7, with D hard to call. The CDR3 loop is CASSRVWTEQYF. The CDR3 DNA reads TGTGCCAGCAGTCGGGTTTGGACCGAGCAGTACTTC.